Listed below are T cell receptor beta chains from one sample, sequenced in a study of beta chain features in type 1 diabetes. TCRdb's copy holds only in-frame clones and misses some; the assay was immunoSEQ multiplex PCR. This sample carries 900,000 or so clones, 15% to 20% of them seen once, and the ten largest clones take 0.023%. Sequenced input: naive CD4+ T cells from blood. The receptors were gathered from a woman aged 18-35 years in good health. Both conserved end residues are trimmed from each CDR3. Expanded clones are given a class, and other clones once, few, many or no size at all.

clone_size j_call v_call cdr3_aa
few TRBJ2-1 TRBV6-5 ASSYSIGGEGSEQF
few TRBJ2-1 TRBV5-1 ASKIGLAGISSRNEQF
few TRBJ2-1 TRBV4-2 ASSQDLAGARNEQF
few TRBJ2-2 TRBV4-3 ASSQVRSGAGELF
once NA TRBV6-1 ASSDQGSYEQY
NA TRBJ2-2 TRBV20-1 SAKGGGELF
few TRBJ1-3 TRBV9 ASSPRQSRNTIY
few TRBJ2-6 TRBV7-3 ASSLTTGVGANVLT
NA TRBJ1-1 TRBV19 ASSIRDATGAAEAF
NA TRBJ2-1 TRBV7-3 ASSLAQGHNEQF
few TRBJ2-1 TRBV11-3 ASSLLSGELGNEQF
few TRBJ2-6 TRBV11-2 ASSRSGANVLT
NA TRBJ2-1 TRBV7-2 ASSLEKRGDNEQF
NA TRBJ2-2 TRBV5-1 ASSFSGNTGELF
NA TRBJ2-3 TRBV7-6 ASSLGFVGGTGDTQY
once TRBJ2-1 TRBV27 ASSLRGGVLWSEQF
NA TRBJ2-7 TRBV18 ASSRRQSSYEQY
NA TRBJ1-1 TRBV28 ASSYRQGTNTEAF
NA TRBJ2-2 TRBV11-3 ASSLHPRVAGELF
NA TRBJ2-1 TRBV7-2 ASSFPMDRSSYNEQF
NA TRBJ2-1 TRBV11-3 ASSLGQGAYNEQF
NA TRBJ1-1 TRBV19 ASSIGDRSWNTEAF
NA TRBJ1-3 TRBV6-6 ASSSHITSGNTIY
few TRBJ1-1 TRBV4-2 ASSVRQLNTEAF
NA TRBJ2-1 TRBV2 ASSPTGTRALQF
few TRBJ1-5 TRBV7-2 ASSFRGEPQH
NA TRBJ1-5 TRBV9 ASSVGESPGQPQH
NA TRBJ2-5 TRBV7-9 ASSLFGRANQETQY
few TRBJ2-3 TRBV11-2 ASRFDRGADTQY
NA TRBJ2-7 TRBV28 ASSHLSAVGY
few TRBJ2-7 TRBV10-3 AISAGEVGYEQY
few TRBJ2-7 TRBV10-3 AISETGGSYEQY
few TRBJ2-2 TRBV11-3 ASASRTGELF
few TRBJ2-1 TRBV5-1 ASSSPTSGSNEQF
few TRBJ2-7 TRBV7-9 ASSLNGLKDYEQY
few TRBJ2-3 TRBV9 ASSVGAGGTDTQY
few TRBJ2-3 TRBV28 ASSFPLVSDTQY
few TRBJ1-5 TRBV5-5 ASSLAGEPNQPQH
NA TRBJ2-7 TRBV6-6 ASSSPTSAYEQY
NA TRBJ2-2 TRBV28 ASRRQGDTGELF
NA TRBJ2-1 TRBV19 ASSIDWSTAYNEQF
NA TRBJ1-4 TRBV14 ASSPTGGREKLF
NA TRBJ1-1 TRBV18 ASSPFGQGSLNTEAF
NA TRBJ2-2 TRBV11-2 ASDQGFTTGELF
few TRBJ2-2 TRBV7-3 ASSLVGTLNTGELF
few TRBJ2-1 TRBV7-9 ASSPRQGSIAEQF
NA TRBJ2-5 TRBV6-5 ASRNTRMGSLD
NA TRBJ2-3 TRBV7-9 ASIPRGSTDTQY
NA TRBJ2-7 TRBV27 ASTLLGAGSHEQY
NA TRBJ2-3 TRBV4-2 ASSQAGRVLAGEVDTQY
NA TRBJ1-2 TRBV2 ASSRQGDYGYT
NA TRBJ2-5 TRBV29-1 SGALRVSGTQY
few TRBJ2-1 TRBV7-8 ASSLERRVVQF
NA TRBJ2-6 TRBV27 ASSPSGANVLT
NA TRBJ2-1 TRBV6-5 ASSQTGTSYEQF
NA TRBJ2-3 TRBV6-6 ASTQRQVTDTQY
few TRBJ2-1 TRBV7-2 ASSLAPGLAGLNEQF
NA TRBJ2-5 TRBV11-2 ASSSDYRTQY